Listed below are T cell receptor beta chains from one sample, sequenced in a study of cytomegalovirus exposure and HLA in healthy donors. Produced via immunoSEQ multiplex PCR; TCRdb's table is partial and in-frame only. The table lists around 40,000 clones, about nine tenths of them singletons. Sequencing used PBMCs. These receptors were collected from a woman in her thirties or forties in good health and CMV-seropositive. CDR3s include the opening cysteine and the closing phenylalanine or tryptophan. Fields, in order: D gene, clone size, J gene, V gene, CDR3 DNA, CDR3 protein. A D gene is named only where the DNA matches it firmly. The size of a clone is reported for some rows only, either as once, few or many, or as a class for expanded clones.

>TRBD1|NA|TRBJ2-6|TRBV6-1
TGTGCCAGCAGTGCGGACAGGGGCCGGAGCTCTGGGGCCAACGTCCTGACTTTC
CASSADRGRSSGANVLTF
>NA|NA|TRBJ1-1|TRBV7-2
TGTGCCAGCAGCTTAGTCCCAGGCTTAAACACTGAAGCTTTCTTT
CASSLVPGLNTEAFF
>TRBD1|NA|TRBJ2-1|TRBV5-1
TGCGCCAGCAGCCTAAAAAGAGGGGGCGCGATCAATGAGCAGTTCTTC
CASSLKRGGAINEQFF
>NA|NA|TRBJ2-1|TRBV7-2
TGTGCCAGCAGCTTAACGGGGTACAATGAGCAGTTCTTC
CASSLTGYNEQFF
>NA|NA|TRBJ2-1|TRBV6-5
TGTGCCAGCAGGGGGGGGCTAGCGGCTCGGGGGGAGCAGTTCTTC
CASRGGLAARGEQFF
>NA|NA|TRBJ2-3|TRBV15
TGTGCCACCAGCAGAGATGTTACTAACACAGATACGCAGTATTTT
CATSRDVTNTDTQYF
>NA|NA|TRBJ2-7|TRBV6-1
TGTGCCAGCAGTGAAGCGATAGCTCACGAGCAGTACTTC
CASSEAIAHEQYF
>TRBD1|once|TRBJ1-5|TRBV19
TGTGCCAGTAGTATCTGGGGACAGGGAGATAATCAGCCCCAGCATTTT
CASSIWGQGDNQPQHF
>TRBD1|NA|TRBJ1-2|TRBV9
TGTGCCAGCAGGGAACAGGGGGCCGACTATGGCTACACCTTC
CASREQGADYGYTF
>NA|NA|TRBJ1-1|TRBV14
TGTGCCAGCAGCACCCTAATCGACACTGAAGCTTTCTTT
CASSTLIDTEAFF
>TRBD1|NA|TRBJ1-6|TRBV27
TGTGCCAGCAGTACGGCAGGGGGCCGGGCATATTCACCCCTCCACTTT
CASSTAGGRAYSPLHF
>NA|NA|TRBJ2-5|TRBV28
TGTGCCAGCACCTCCCCGGCCAGGGGTGAAGTGCAGTACTTC
CASTSPARGEVQYF
>NA|NA|TRBJ2-2|TRBV19
TGTGCCAGTAGTAGCGGGCGTACCGGGGAGCTGTTTTTT
CASSSGRTGELFF
>NA|NA|TRBJ1-4|TRBV15
TGTGCCACCCTGAGAGATGCAACTAATGAAAAACTGTTTTTT
CATLRDATNEKLFF
>NA|NA|TRBJ2-5|TRBV11-2
TGTGCCAGCAGCTTAGATTCCACAGGACCTCTCCAAGAGACCCAGTACTTC
CASSLDSTGPLQETQYF
>NA|NA|TRBJ2-7|TRBV23-1
TGCGCCAGCAGTCTCAAACCCCACAGGATCCTATACGAGCAGTACTTC
CASSLKPHRILYEQYF
>NA|NA|TRBJ1-3|TRBV19
TGTGCCAGTACCGGGACACTTGGAAACACCATATATTTT
CASTGTLGNTIYF
>NA|NA|TRBJ1-3|TRBV21-1
TGTGCCAGCAGCAAAGCAGCGGCCGCTATGGGTACGGACACCATATATTTT
CASSKAAAAMGTDTIYF
>NA|NA|TRBJ1-1|TRBV7-9
TGTTCCAGCACCCTACCGGGGGGCACTGAAGCTTTCTTT
CSSTLPGGTEAFF
>NA|NA|TRBJ2-7|TRBV18
TGTGCCAGCTCGCCATCCAGGGGCAGCTCCTACGAGCAGTACTTC
CASSPSRGSSYEQYF
>TRBD2|NA|TRBJ2-1|TRBV6-4
TGTGCCAGCAGTGGAACATGGACTAGCAATGAGCAGTTCTTC
CASSGTWTSNEQFF
>NA|NA|TRBJ1-1|TRBV7-2
TGTGCCAGCAGCTTAGAACCCACGAGTCCTGAAGCTTTCTTT
CASSLEPTSPEAFF
>NA|NA|TRBJ1-1|TRBV5-6
TGTGCCAGCAGCTTGGGGGCATACGGGGACACTGAAGCTTTCTTT
CASSLGAYGDTEAFF
>NA|NA|TRBJ1-3|TRBV5-4
TGTGCCAGCAGCTCTCAGGGAAACACCATATATTTT
CASSSQGNTIYF
>NA|NA|TRBJ1-5|TRBV27
TGTGCCAGCAGTTCTAACAGGGATGAACTAAATCAGCCCCAGCATTTT
CASSSNRDELNQPQHF
>TRBD2|NA|TRBJ2-3|TRBV19
TGTGCCAGTAGTGGGGGACACCGGACTAGCGGGGGCACAGATACGCAGTATTTT
CASSGGHRTSGGTDTQYF
>TRBD2|few|TRBJ2-7|TRBV27
TGTGCCAGCAGTTTATCGGTGGCGGGAGCCCGTGCCGAGCAGTACTTC
CASSLSVAGARAEQYF
>TRBD1|NA|TRBJ2-7|TRBV5-1
TGCGCCAGCAGCTTGGCCCAGGGGACAGGGCACAGCGAGCAGTACTTC
CASSLAQGTGHSEQYF
>NA|few|TRBJ2-2|TRBV19
TGTGCCAGTAGTATATATAGCAGGAGGACGGTGAACACCGGGGAGCTGTTTTTT
CASSIYSRRTVNTGELFF
>NA|NA|TRBJ1-5|TRBV6-1
TGTGCCAGCAGTGCTAATCCCAGACTAGAGGGGAATGGTCAGCCCCAGCATTTT
CASSANPRLEGNGQPQHF
>NA|NA|TRBJ2-3|TRBV9
TGTGCCAGCAGCGTCGATTCTAGCGTTACAGATACGCAGTATTTT
CASSVDSSVTDTQYF
>TRBD1|few|TRBJ1-1|TRBV19
TGTGCCAGTAGCTCCCCGGGACAGGCGATGAACACTGAAGCTTTCTTT
CASSSPGQAMNTEAFF
>NA|NA|TRBJ1-1|TRBV11-3
TGTGCCAGCAGCCTCGGGGTAAACACTGAAGCTTTCTTT
CASSLGVNTEAFF
>NA|NA|TRBJ1-2|TRBV11-2
TGTGCCAGCAGCTTAGATCAGGGCGGCTGGACAACGGACTATGGCTACACCTTC
CASSLDQGGWTTDYGYTF
>NA|NA|TRBJ2-5|TRBV10-3
TGTGCCATCAGTGTCACTCAGGCGGAGACCCAGTACTTC
CAISVTQAETQYF
>TRBD2|NA|TRBJ2-2|TRBV6-6
TGTGCCAGCACAAAAAGGGGACTAGCGGTCGGGGAGCTGTTTTTT
CASTKRGLAVGELFF
>NA|NA|TRBJ1-1|TRBV6-5
TGTGCCAGCAGATTTACGACATCTGAAGCTTTCTTT
CASRFTTSEAFF
>TRBD1|NA|TRBJ1-2|TRBV7-7
TGTGCCAGCAGCGCCTGGACAGGGCTACACTTTAACTATGGCTACACCTTC
CASSAWTGLHFNYGYTF
>NA|NA|TRBJ1-2|TRBV14
TGTGCCAGCAGCCAAGCCCACAGGGATGGCTACACCTTC
CASSQAHRDGYTF
>NA|NA|TRBJ1-1|TRBV6-1
TGTGCCAGCAGTGCCCAGGCTAACACTGAAGCTTTCTTT
CASSAQANTEAFF
>TRBD2|NA|TRBJ2-1|TRBV5-4
TGTGCCAGCAGCCCCTCTAGCGGGGGGGCCGGTGAGCAGTTCTTC
CASSPSSGGAGEQFF